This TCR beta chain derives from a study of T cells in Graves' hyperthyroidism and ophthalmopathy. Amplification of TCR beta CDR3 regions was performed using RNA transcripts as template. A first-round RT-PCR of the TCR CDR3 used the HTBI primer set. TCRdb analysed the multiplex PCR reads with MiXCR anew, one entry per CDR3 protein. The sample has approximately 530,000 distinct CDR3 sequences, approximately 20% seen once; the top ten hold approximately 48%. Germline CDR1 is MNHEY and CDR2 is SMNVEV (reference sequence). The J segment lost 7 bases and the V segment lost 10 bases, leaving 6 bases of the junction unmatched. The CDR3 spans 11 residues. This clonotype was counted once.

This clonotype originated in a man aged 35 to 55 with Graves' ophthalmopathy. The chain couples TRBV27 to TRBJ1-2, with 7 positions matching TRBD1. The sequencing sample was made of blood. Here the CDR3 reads CATQTGVGYTF. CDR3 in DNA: TGTGCCACCCAAACAGGGGTTGGCTACACCTTC.